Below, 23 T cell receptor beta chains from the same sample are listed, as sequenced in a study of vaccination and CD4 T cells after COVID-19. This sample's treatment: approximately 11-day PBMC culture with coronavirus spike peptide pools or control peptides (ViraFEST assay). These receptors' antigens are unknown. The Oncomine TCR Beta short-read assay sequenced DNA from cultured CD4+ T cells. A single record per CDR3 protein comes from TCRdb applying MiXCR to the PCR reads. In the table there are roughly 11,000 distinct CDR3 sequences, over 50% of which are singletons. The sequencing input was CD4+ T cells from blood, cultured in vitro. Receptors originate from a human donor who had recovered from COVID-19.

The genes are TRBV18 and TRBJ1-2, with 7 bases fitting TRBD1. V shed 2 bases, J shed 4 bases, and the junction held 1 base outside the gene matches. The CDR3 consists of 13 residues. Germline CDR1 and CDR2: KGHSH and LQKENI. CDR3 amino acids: CASSPEGAYGYTF. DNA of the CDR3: TGTGCCAGCTCACCAGAGGGGGCCTATGGCTACACCTTC.

CDR3 sequence (DNA): TGCAGTGCTAGAGAGGCGGCCACTAATAATTCACCCCTCCACTTT. This encodes CSAREAATNNSPLHF. The genes are TRBV20-1 and TRBJ1-6; no clear D. The V end lost 0 bases, the J end lost 5 bases, and 11 bases lay between the germline ends. CDR1 is DFQATT and CDR2 is SNEGSKA in the germline V gene (reference sequence). CDR3 size: 15 residues.

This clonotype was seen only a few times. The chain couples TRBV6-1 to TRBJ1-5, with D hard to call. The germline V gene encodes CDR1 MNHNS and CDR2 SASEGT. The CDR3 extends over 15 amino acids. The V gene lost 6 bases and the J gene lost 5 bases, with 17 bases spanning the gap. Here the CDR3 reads CASRSSGAGDQPQHF. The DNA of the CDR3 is TGTGCCAGCAGATCGTCGGGTGCGGGTGATCAGCCCCAGCATTTT.

CDR3 loop: CASSLETTDTQYF. The CDR3 nucleotides read TGTGCCAGCAGCTTAGAGACCACAGATACGCAGTATTTT. The chain has TRBV7-2 and TRBJ2-3; D remains ambiguous. V was pared by 1 base and J by 2 bases, with 4 bases between. Germline CDR1 and CDR2: SGHTA and FQGNSA. The CDR3 is 13 residues long.

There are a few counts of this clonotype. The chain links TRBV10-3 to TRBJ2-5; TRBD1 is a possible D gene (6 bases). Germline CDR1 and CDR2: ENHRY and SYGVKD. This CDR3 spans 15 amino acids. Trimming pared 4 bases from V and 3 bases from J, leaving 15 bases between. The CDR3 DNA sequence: TGTGCCATCAGTGTCGGTCCGACAGGCGAAGAGACCCAGTACTTC. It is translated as CAISVGPTGEETQYF.

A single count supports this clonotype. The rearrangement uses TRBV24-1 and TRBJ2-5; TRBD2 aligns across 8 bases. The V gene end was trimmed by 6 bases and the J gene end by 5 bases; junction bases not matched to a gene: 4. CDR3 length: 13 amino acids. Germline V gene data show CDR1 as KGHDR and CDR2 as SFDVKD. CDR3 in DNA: TGTGCCACCAGTTTAGCGGGAAGGGAGACCCAGTACTTC. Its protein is CATSLAGRETQYF.

This CDR3 is CAGTRGPNQPQHF. In nucleotides, the CDR3 is TGTGCCGGCACCCGGGGCCCCAATCAGCCCCAGCATTTT. The rearrangement uses TRBV7-9 and TRBJ1-5; a possible D gene is TRBD1 (5 bases). Trimming stripped 11 bases from V and 3 bases from J, with 14 bases between. CDR1 and CDR2 from the germline V gene are SEHNR and FQNEAQ (reference sequence). The CDR3 extends over 13 amino acids.

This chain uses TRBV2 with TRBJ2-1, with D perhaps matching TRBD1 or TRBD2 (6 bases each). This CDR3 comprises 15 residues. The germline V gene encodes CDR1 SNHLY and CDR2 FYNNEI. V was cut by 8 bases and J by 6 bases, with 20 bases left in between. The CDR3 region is CASGSAGHLSNEQFF. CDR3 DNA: TGTGCCAGCGGGTCCGCGGGACACCTTAGCAATGAGCAGTTCTTC.

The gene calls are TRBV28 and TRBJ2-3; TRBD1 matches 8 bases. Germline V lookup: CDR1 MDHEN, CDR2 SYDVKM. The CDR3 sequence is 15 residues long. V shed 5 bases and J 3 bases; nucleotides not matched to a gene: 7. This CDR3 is CASSLDRVSTDTQYF. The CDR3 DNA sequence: TGTGCCAGCAGTCTGGACAGGGTTAGTACAGATACGCAGTATTTT.

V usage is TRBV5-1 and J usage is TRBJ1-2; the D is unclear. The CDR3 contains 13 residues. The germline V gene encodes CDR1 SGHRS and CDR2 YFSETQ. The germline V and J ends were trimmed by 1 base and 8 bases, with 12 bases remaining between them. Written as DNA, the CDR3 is TGCGCCAGCAGCTTGTACCAACCCGAAGGCTACACCTTC. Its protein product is CASSLYQPEGYTF.

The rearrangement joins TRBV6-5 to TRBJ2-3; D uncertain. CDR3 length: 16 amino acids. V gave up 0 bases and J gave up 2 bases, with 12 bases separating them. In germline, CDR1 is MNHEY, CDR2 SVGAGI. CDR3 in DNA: TGTGCCAGCAGTTACTCAGGGCAAGCCGTCACAGATACGCAGTATTTT. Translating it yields CASSYSGQAVTDTQYF.

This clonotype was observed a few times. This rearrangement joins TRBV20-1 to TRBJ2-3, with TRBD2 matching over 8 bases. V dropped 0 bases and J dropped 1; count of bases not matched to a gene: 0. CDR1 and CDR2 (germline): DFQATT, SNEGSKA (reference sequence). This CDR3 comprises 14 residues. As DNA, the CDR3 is TGCAGTGCTAGAGAACTAGCGGGCACAGATACGCAGTATTTT. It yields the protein CSARELAGTDTQYF.

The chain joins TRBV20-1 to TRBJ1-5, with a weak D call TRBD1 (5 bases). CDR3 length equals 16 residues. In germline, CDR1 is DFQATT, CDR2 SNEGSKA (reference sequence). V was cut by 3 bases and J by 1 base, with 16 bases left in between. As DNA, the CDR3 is TGCAGTGCTAGGGTTCGGTCAGGGCTCAGCAATCAGCCCCAGCATTTT. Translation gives CSARVRSGLSNQPQHF.

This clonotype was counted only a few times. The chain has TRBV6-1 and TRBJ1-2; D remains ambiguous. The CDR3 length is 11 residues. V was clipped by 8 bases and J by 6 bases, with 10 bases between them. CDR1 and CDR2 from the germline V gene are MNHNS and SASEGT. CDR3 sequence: CASEGRNGYTF. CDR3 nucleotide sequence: TGTGCCAGCGAGGGAAGGAATGGCTACACCTTC.

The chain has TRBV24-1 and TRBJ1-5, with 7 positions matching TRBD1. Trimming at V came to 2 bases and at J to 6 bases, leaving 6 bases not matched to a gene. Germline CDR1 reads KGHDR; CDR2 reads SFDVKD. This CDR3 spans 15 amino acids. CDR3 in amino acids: CATSDSGQSSQPQHF. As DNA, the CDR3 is TGTGCCACCAGTGATTCGGGACAGTCAAGTCAGCCCCAGCATTTT.

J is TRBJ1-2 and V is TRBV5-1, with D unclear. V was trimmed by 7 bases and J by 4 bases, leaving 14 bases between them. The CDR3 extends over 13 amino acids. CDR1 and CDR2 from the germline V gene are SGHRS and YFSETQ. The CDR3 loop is CASRRPGGYGYTF. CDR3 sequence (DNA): TGCGCCAGCCGACGCCCGGGCGGCTATGGCTACACCTTC.

The CDR3 nucleotides are TGTGCCAGCAGTTCGTCCAATGAGCAGTTCTTC. Encoded protein: CASSSSNEQFF. The chain links TRBV28 to TRBJ2-1; the D is unclear. The CDR3 runs to 11 residues. Germline CDR1 reads MDHEN; CDR2 reads SYDVKM. Trimming took off 4 bases at V and 6 bases at J, with 4 bases between the two ends.

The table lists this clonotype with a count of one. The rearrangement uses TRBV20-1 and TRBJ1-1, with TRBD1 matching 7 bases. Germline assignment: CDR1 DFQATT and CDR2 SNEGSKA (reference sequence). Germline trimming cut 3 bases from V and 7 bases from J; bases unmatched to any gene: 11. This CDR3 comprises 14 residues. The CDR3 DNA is TGCAGTGCTAGGGCGCCAGGGGGGAGAAGTGAAGCTTTCTTT. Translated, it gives CSARAPGGRSEAFF.

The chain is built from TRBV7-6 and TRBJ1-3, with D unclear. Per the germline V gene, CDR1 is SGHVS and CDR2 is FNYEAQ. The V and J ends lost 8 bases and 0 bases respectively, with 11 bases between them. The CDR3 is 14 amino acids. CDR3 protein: CASAERSSGNTIYF. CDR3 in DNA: TGTGCCAGCGCAGAGAGATCCTCTGGAAACACCATATATTTT.

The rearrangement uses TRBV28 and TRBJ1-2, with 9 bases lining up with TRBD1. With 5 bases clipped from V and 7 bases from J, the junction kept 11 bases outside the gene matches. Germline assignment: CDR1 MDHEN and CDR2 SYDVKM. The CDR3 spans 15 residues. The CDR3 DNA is TGTGCCAGCAGTCCACCTGACAGGGGGAAGCGTGGCTACACCTTC. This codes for CASSPPDRGKRGYTF.

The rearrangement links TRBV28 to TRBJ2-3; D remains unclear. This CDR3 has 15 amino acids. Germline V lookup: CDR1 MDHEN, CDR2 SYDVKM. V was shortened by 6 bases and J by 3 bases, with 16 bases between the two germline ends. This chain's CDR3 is CASSWPTRWTDTQYF. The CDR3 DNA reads TGTGCCAGCAGCTGGCCTACAAGGTGGACAGATACGCAGTATTTT.

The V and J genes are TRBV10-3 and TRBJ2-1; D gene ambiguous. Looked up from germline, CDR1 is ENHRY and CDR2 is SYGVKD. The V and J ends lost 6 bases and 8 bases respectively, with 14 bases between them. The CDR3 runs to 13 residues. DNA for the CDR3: TGTGCCATCAGACAACAGACTTGGGATGAGCAGTTCTTC. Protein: CAIRQQTWDEQFF.

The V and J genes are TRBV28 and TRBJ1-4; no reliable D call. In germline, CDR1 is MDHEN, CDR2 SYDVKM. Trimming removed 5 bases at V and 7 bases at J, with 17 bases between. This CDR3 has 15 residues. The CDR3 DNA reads TGTGCCAGCAGTGATCACACGGAAAATGGTGAAAAACTGTTTTTT. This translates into CASSDHTENGEKLFF.